This T cell receptor beta chain was captured in a study of siplizumab effects on memory and regulatory T cells. To note about this clone: Its target is unknown.

The repertoire was sequenced with immunoSEQ multiplex PCR; TCRdb's copy has only in-frame clones and lacks some. There are around 100,000 clones in the sample; about 93% occur only once, and approximately 0.6% lies in the top ten. CDR3 length: 11 residues. Germline V gene data show CDR1 as DFQATT and CDR2 as SNEGSKA (reference sequence). Trimming took 3 bases from V and 10 from J, leaving 10 bases between them. Overall study results and limits: Siplizumab cultures yielded proliferating Tregs whose suppressive function was not confirmed.

The sequence was obtained from a human donor in good health. This chain links TRBV20-1 with TRBJ2-1; D remains unclear. Sequenced material: Tregs sorted from blood. This CDR3 is CSASSVPEQFF. DNA of the CDR3: TGCAGTGCTAGTTCGGTCCCGGAGCAGTTCTTC.